This T cell receptor beta chain was captured by sequencing in a study of blood T cell repertoires in COVID-19. As for the study in general: Samples taken during acute and convalescent COVID-19 were collected in the United States, Italy and Spain. Nucleic acid was either cDNA or gDNA, and it came from T cells, B-cell-depleted T cells, or PBMCs.

The junction had 10 bases not matched to a gene; V was cut back by 6 bases and J by 7 bases. The CDR3 has 14 residues. Germline-derived CDR1 and CDR2 are SEHNR and FQNEAQ (reference sequence). Study processing details: Counts of nucleated cells, estimated from reference gene primer amplification, were obtained. The protocol was immunoSEQ multiplex PCR, while the TCRdb copy is restricted to in-frame clones and leaves out a portion. The DNA gave D and trimming, while V, J and clone size come from that table. The sample contains about 42,000 clones, about 85% of which appear only once. Sequenced sample: peripheral blood. The sequence derives from a man aged 50 to 59 with active COVID-19. The rearrangement joins TRBV7-9 to TRBJ1-2; the match to TRBD1 covers 8 bases. The DNA of the CDR3 is TGTGCCAGCAGTTCCAGACAGGGGTCTGGTGGCTACACCTTC. Translating it yields CASSSRQGSGGYTF. Based on the CDR3 plus reference TRBV7-9 and TRBJ1-2, the full variable domain is DTGVSQNPRHKITKRGQNVTFRCDPISEHNRLYWYRQTLGQGPEFLTYFQNEAQLEKSRLLSDRFSAERPKGSFSTLEIQRTEQGDSAMYLCASSSRQGSGGYTFGSGTRLTVV.